The rows below give T cell receptor beta chains drawn from one sample of a study of CXCR3-negative and CXCR3-positive naive CD8 T cells. Following a re-call of the 5' RACE reads, TCRdb has one entry per CDR3 protein and lacks DNA. The sample includes approximately 120,000 distinct CDR3 sequences. The sequencing sample was made of naive CXCR3+ CD8+ T cells from blood. These receptors were obtained from a human donor in good health. Some clones in this sample may be carry-over from other donors' samples. The CDR3 runs from the conserved cysteine through the conserved F or W.

v_call: TRBV7-2
j_call: TRBJ2-7
cdr3_aa: CASSFGQGRGYEQYF

v_call: TRBV28
j_call: TRBJ2-1
cdr3_aa: CASSGAMGEQFF

v_call: TRBV12-3/TRBV12-4
j_call: TRBJ2-2
cdr3_aa: CASRETSPKGGELFF

v_call: TRBV29-1
j_call: TRBJ2-2
cdr3_aa: CSVGLWGGELFF

v_call: TRBV3-1
j_call: TRBJ2-7
cdr3_aa: CASSQVEGSGSYEQYF

v_call: TRBV3-1
j_call: TRBJ2-2
cdr3_aa: CASSQVSLRDRDASNTGELFF

v_call: TRBV12-3/TRBV12-4
j_call: TRBJ2-1
cdr3_aa: CASSLAQGARNEQFF

v_call: TRBV4-1
j_call: TRBJ2-3
cdr3_aa: CASSHGLLLGTDTQYF

v_call: TRBV29-1
j_call: TRBJ2-5
cdr3_aa: CSIEPSRVESETQYF

v_call: TRBV13
j_call: TRBJ2-7
cdr3_aa: CASSLLAGVSYEQYF

v_call: TRBV27
j_call: TRBJ2-5
cdr3_aa: CASSLGTSGGEGTQYF

v_call: TRBV21-1
j_call: TRBJ2-7
cdr3_aa: CASSKDARGYEQYF

v_call: TRBV7-9
j_call: TRBJ2-3
cdr3_aa: CASSLHYEFTKGNTQYF

v_call: TRBV12-3/TRBV12-4
j_call: TRBJ2-4
cdr3_aa: CASGLAKNIQYF

v_call: TRBV13
j_call: TRBJ2-7
cdr3_aa: CASSLSGAQYEQYF

v_call: TRBV29-1
j_call: TRBJ2-3
cdr3_aa: CSGLAGYTSTDTQYF

v_call: TRBV7-9
j_call: TRBJ2-7
cdr3_aa: CASSLEGITSTYEQYF

v_call: TRBV4-1
j_call: TRBJ2-7
cdr3_aa: CASSPEDRVYEQYF

v_call: TRBV13
j_call: TRBJ2-7
cdr3_aa: CASSFLRELEQYF

v_call: TRBV2
j_call: TRBJ2-1
cdr3_aa: CASRERAGLRNEQFF

v_call: TRBV14
j_call: TRBJ2-7
cdr3_aa: CASSQSSSWREGSYEQYF

v_call: TRBV29-1
j_call: TRBJ2-7
cdr3_aa: CSFCILTGPTYEQYF

v_call: TRBV5-1
j_call: TRBJ2-7
cdr3_aa: CASSLEGQGGLAGGSSEQYF

v_call: TRBV6-5
j_call: TRBJ2-5
cdr3_aa: CASSGTRETQYF

v_call: TRBV4-1
j_call: TRBJ2-7
cdr3_aa: CASSQLLAGSYEQYF

v_call: TRBV28
j_call: TRBJ1-1
cdr3_aa: CASSWPGQGQNTEAFF

v_call: TRBV5-1
j_call: TRBJ2-7
cdr3_aa: CASSGTLAGASYEQYF

v_call: TRBV28
j_call: TRBJ2-1
cdr3_aa: CASSFYKRGAFHNEQFF

v_call: TRBV6-5
j_call: TRBJ2-1
cdr3_aa: CASSYLAEMYNEQFF

v_call: TRBV15
j_call: TRBJ1-1
cdr3_aa: CATSVDTNTEAFF

v_call: TRBV7-3
j_call: TRBJ2-2
cdr3_aa: CASSLLAEGTGELFF

v_call: TRBV29-1
j_call: TRBJ1-1
cdr3_aa: CSVIRTEMNTEAFF

v_call: TRBV3-1
j_call: TRBJ2-1
cdr3_aa: CASSQDRRLAVISYNEQFF

v_call: TRBV20-1
j_call: TRBJ2-1
cdr3_aa: CSARTDSSYNEQFF

v_call: TRBV28
j_call: TRBJ2-1
cdr3_aa: CASSLYRTSGSSYNEQFF

v_call: TRBV4-3
j_call: TRBJ2-2
cdr3_aa: CASSHGTANTGELFF

v_call: TRBV7-8
j_call: TRBJ2-7
cdr3_aa: CASSINTGTVAYEQYF

v_call: TRBV4-2
j_call: TRBJ1-6
cdr3_aa: CASSQGWRSSYNSPLHF

v_call: TRBV6-7
j_call: TRBJ2-7
cdr3_aa: CANPRGGPTYEQYF